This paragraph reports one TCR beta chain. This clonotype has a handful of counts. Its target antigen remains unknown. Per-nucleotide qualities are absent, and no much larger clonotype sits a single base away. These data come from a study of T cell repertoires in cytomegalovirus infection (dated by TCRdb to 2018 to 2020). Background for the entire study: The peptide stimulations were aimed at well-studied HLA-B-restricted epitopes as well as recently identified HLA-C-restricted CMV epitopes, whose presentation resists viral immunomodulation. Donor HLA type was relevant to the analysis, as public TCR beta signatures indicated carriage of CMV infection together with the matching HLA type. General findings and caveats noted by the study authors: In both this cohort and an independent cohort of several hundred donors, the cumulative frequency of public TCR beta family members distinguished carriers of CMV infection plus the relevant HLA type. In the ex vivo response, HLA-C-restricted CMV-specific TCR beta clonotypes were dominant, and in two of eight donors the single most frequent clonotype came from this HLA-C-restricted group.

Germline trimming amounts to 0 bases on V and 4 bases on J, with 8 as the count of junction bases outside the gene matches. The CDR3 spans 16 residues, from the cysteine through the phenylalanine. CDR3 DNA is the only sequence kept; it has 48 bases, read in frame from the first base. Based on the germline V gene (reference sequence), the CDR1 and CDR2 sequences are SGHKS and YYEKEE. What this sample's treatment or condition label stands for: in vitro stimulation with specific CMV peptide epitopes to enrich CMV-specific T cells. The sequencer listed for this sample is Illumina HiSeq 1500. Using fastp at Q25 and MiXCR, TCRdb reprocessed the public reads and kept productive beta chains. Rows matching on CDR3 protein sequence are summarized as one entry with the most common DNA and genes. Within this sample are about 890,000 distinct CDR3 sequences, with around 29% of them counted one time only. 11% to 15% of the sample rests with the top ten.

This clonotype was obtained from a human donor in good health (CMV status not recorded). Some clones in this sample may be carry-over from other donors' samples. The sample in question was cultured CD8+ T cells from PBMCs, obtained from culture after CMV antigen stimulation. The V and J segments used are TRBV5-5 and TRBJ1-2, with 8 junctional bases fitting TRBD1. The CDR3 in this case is CASSLGARGRFYGYTF. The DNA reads TGTGCCAGCAGCTTGGGGGCCAGGGGGCGATTCTATGGCTACACCTTC.